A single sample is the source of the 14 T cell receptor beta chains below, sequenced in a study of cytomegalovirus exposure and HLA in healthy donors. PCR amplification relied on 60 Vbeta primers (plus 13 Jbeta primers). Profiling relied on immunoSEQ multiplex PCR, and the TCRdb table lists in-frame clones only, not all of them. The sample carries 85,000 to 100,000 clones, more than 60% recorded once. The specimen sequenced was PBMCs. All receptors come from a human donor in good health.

CDR3 amino acids: CASSDSTSGRAPVGGELFF. CDR3 sequence (DNA): TGTGCCAGCAGTGACTCGACTAGCGGGAGGGCCCCGGTCGGCGGGGAGCTGTTTTTT. The chain couples TRBV6-4 to TRBJ2-2, with 14 positions matching TRBD2. V gave up 0 bases and J gave up 7 bases; unmatched junction bases: 10. CDR3 length: 19 residues. Germline-derived CDR1 and CDR2 are MRHNA and SNTAGT.

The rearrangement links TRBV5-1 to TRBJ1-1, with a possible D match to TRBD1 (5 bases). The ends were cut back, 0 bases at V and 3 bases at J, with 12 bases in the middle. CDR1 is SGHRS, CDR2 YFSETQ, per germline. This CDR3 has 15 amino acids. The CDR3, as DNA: TGCGCCAGCAGCTTGGACCAGGGACTTTACACTGAAGCTTTCTTT. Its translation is CASSLDQGLYTEAFF.

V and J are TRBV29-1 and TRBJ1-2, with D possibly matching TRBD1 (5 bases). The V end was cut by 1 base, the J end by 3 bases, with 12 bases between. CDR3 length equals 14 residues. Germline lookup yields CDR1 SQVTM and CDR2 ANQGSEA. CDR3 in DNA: TGCAGCGTTGAAGCAGCGGGGGATGACTATGGCTACACCTTC. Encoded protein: CSVEAAGDDYGYTF.

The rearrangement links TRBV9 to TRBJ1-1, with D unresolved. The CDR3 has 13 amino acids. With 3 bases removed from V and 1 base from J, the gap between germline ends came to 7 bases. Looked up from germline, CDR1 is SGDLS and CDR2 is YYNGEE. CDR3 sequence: CASSATENTEAFF. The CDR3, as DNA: TGTGCCAGCAGCGCTACAGAGAACACTGAAGCTTTCTTT.

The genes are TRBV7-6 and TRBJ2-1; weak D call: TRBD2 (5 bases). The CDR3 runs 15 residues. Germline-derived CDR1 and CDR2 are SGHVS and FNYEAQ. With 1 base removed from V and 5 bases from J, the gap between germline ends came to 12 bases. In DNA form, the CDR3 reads TGTGCCAGCAGCTTAGGTCTAGCAACCGACAATGAGCAGTTCTTC. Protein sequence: CASSLGLATDNEQFF.

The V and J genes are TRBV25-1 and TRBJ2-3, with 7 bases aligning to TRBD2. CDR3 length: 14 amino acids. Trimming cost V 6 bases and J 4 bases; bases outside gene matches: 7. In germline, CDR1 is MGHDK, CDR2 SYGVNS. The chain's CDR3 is CASRKRDFPDTQYF. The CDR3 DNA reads TGTGCCAGCAGAAAGCGGGATTTTCCAGATACGCAGTATTTT.

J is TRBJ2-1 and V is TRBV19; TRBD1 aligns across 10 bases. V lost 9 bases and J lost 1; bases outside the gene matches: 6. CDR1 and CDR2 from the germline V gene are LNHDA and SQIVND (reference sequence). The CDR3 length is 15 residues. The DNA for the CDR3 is TGTGCCAGCCAGGGACAGGGGCGATCCTACAATGAGCAGTTCTTC. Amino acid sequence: CASQGQGRSYNEQFF.

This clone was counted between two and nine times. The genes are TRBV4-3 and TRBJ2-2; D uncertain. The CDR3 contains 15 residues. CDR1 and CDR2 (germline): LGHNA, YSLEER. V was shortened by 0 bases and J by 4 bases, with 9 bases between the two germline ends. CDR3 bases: TGCGCCAGCAGCCAAGATCGAGTCGTCACCGGGGAGCTGTTTTTT. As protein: CASSQDRVVTGELFF.

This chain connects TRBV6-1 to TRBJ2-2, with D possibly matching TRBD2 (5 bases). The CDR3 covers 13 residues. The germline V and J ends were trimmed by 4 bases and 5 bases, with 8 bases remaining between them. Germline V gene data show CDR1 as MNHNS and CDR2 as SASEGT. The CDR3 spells CASSVGETGELFF. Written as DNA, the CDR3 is TGTGCCAGCAGTGTCGGGGAAACCGGGGAGCTGTTTTTT.

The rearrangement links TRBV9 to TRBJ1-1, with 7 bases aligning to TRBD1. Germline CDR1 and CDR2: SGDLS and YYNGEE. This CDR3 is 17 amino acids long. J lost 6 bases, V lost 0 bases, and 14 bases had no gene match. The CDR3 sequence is CASSVELSGTEGAEAFF. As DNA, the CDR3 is TGTGCCAGCAGCGTAGAACTGTCCGGGACAGAGGGCGCTGAAGCTTTCTTT.

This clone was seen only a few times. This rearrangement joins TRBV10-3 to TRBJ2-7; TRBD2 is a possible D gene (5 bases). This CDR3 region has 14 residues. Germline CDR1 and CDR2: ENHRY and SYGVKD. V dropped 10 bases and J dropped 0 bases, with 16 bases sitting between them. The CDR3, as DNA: TGTGCCACCCTCACTAGGGAGAGCTCCTACGAGCAGTACTTC. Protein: CATLTRESSYEQYF.

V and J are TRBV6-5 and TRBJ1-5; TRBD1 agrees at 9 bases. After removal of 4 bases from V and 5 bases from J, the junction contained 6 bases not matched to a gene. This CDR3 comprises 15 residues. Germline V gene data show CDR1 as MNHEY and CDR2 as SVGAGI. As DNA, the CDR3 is TGTGCCAGCAGTTGGACAGGGGCGGAAGATCAGCCCCAGCATTTT. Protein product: CASSWTGAEDQPQHF.

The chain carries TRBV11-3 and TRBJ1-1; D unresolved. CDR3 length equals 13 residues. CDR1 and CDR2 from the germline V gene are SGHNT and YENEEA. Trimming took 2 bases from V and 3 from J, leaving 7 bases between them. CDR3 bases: TGTGCCAGCAGCTTATCCGGGTACACTGAAGCTTTCTTT. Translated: CASSLSGYTEAFF.

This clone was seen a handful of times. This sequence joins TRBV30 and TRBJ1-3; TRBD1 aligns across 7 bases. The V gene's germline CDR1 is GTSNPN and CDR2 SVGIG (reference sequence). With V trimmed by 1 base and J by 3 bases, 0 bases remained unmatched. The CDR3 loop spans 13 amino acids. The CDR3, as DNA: TGTGCCTGGAGTGGGGACAGTGGAAACACCATATATTTT. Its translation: CAWSGDSGNTIYF.